One sample yielded the 14 T cell receptor beta chains listed below, sequenced in a study of beta chain features in type 1 diabetes. The study reverse transcribed the entire isolated RNA, so it sequenced expressed TCRB transcripts. Profiling relied on immunoSEQ multiplex PCR, and the TCRdb table lists in-frame clones only, not all of them. The table lists 350,000 or so clones, around 19% of them singletons. Sequencing was done on a sample of naive CD4+ T cells from blood. All receptors derive from a woman between 18 and 29 years old in good health.

In its sample, this clone was seen a few times. The chain links TRBV30 to TRBJ1-1, with a weak D call TRBD1 (6 bases). Trimming stripped 4 bases from V and 0 bases from J, with 9 bases between. The CDR3 loop spans 13 amino acids. Germline V gives CDR1 GTSNPN, CDR2 SVGIG (reference sequence). The CDR3, as DNA: TGTGCCTGGAATGGACAGCTGAACACTGAAGCTTTCTTT. Translated: CAWNGQLNTEAFF.

The CDR3 DNA reads as TGTGCCAGCAGCGTAGAACCGGGGGTGAACACAGATACGCAGTATTTT. Protein: CASSVEPGVNTDTQYF. The chain combines TRBV9 with TRBJ2-3, with D possibly being TRBD2 (6 bases). This CDR3 region has 16 residues. The germline V gene has CDR1 SGDLS and CDR2 YYNGEE. The V end was cut by 0 bases, the J end by 2 bases, with 13 bases between.

This clone was found a few times. CDR3 loop: CASSASTGRYGYTF. The CDR3, as DNA: TGTGCCAGCAGTGCTTCGACAGGGCGCTATGGCTACACCTTC. The chain carries TRBV2 and TRBJ1-2; 7 nucleotides align to TRBD1. Per germline, CDR1 SNHLY and CDR2 FYNNEI. Trimming removed 4 bases from V and 4 bases from J; junction bases left unmatched: 6. CDR3 length: 14 amino acids.

The CDR3 sequence: CASSEDPSSYTF. The CDR3 region has the DNA TGTGCCAGCAGTGAAGATCCATCCAGCTACACCTTC. The chain recombines TRBV2 with TRBJ1-2; the D is unclear. Looked up from germline, CDR1 is SNHLY and CDR2 is FYNNEI. V was clipped by 1 base and J by 9 bases, with 9 bases between them. The CDR3 runs to 12 residues.

The chain employs TRBV2 and TRBJ1-5; 9 bases match TRBD1. After removal of 7 bases from V and 6 bases from J, the junction contained 7 bases not matched to a gene. Looked up from germline, CDR1 is SNHLY and CDR2 is FYNNEI. This CDR3 has 14 residues. The CDR3 reads CASTSGQGIQPQHF. In DNA form, the CDR3 reads TGTGCCAGCACTTCGGGACAGGGAATTCAGCCCCAGCATTTT.

The chain employs TRBV7-2 and TRBJ1-2, with a tentative D call TRBD1 (5 bases). This CDR3 comprises 14 residues. Germline values: CDR1 SGHTA, CDR2 FQGNSA. V was trimmed by 1 base and J by 2 bases, leaving 8 bases between them. DNA of the CDR3: TGTGCCAGCAGCTTAGGGGGCGTCAACTATGGCTACACCTTC. Translating gives CASSLGGVNYGYTF.

This clone has only a few counts. The rearrangement uses TRBV18 and TRBJ1-2; no firm D call. The CDR3 contains 15 residues. Trimming cost V 1 base and J 6 bases, with 15 bases left between them. Germline CDR1 and CDR2: KGHSH and LQKENI. The CDR3 loop is CASSPRTSEGNGYTF. The CDR3 DNA sequence: TGTGCCAGCTCACCACGGACGTCGGAGGGTAATGGCTACACCTTC.

On this clone itself: Within the sample, other DNA sequences also encode this same CDR3. This chain connects TRBV9 to TRBJ2-5, with D hard to call. Germline CDR1 and CDR2: SGDLS and YYNGEE. V dropped 3 bases and J dropped 1 base, with 7 bases sitting between them. The CDR3 extends over 13 amino acids. CDR3 protein: CASSGGGQETQYF. CDR3 DNA: TGTGCCAGCAGCGGCGGCGGCCAAGAGACCCAGTACTTC.

The sample holds a few counts of this clone. The CDR3 protein is CATRRGGSFYEQYF. The CDR3 coding sequence is TGTGCCACCCGCCGGGGCGGGAGCTTCTACGAGCAGTACTTC. This sequence joins TRBV15 and TRBJ2-7, with 7 bases aligning to TRBD2. CDR1 LNHNV and CDR2 YYDKDF come from the germline V gene (reference sequence). The CDR3 has 14 amino acids. Trimming at V came to 8 bases and at J to 3 bases, leaving 10 bases not matched to a gene. The full variable domain, its missing parts supplied by reference TRBV15 and TRBJ2-7, is DAMVIQNPRYQVTQFGKPVTLSCSQTLNHNVMYWYQQKSSQAPKLLFHYYDKDFNNEADTPDNFQSRRPNTSFCFLDIRSPGLGDTAMYLCATRRGGSFYEQYFGPGTRLTVT.

The chain recombines TRBV30 with TRBJ2-1; 10 bases match TRBD2. CDR3 length equals 11 residues. Germline V gene data show CDR1 as GTSNPN and CDR2 as SVGIG (reference sequence). Losses at the gene ends were 5 bases for V and 15 bases for J; bases not matched to a gene: 7. This chain's CDR3 is CAWSAGGPPFF. CDR3 in DNA: TGTGCCTGGTCAGCGGGAGGGCCTCCGTTCTTC.

This clone has more than one count but fewer than ten. The V call is TRBV11-2, the J call TRBJ2-6; unclear D gene. The CDR3 is 12 residues long. Trimming cost V 5 bases and J 16 bases, with 15 bases left between them. CDR1 and CDR2 (germline): SGHAT, FQNNGV. Here the CDR3 DNA reads TGTGCCAGCAGCCCAGAGAGTAGCCGACTGACTTTC. This translates into CASSPESSRLTF.

This clone was found a few times. The CDR3 loop reads CASSFSPGSGYTF. CDR3 DNA: TGCGCCAGCAGCTTCTCCCCGGGGAGCGGCTACACCTTC. This chain joins TRBV5-1 and TRBJ1-2; D remains unclear. Trimming took off 2 bases at V and 8 bases at J, with 13 bases between the two ends. The CDR3 has 13 amino acids. Germline-derived CDR1 and CDR2 are SGHRS and YFSETQ. Full variable domain (missing parts from reference TRBV5-1 and TRBJ1-2): KAGVTQTPRYLIKTRGQQVTLSCSPISGHRSVSWYQQTPGQGLQFLFEYFSETQRNKGNFPGRFSGRQFSNSRSEMNVSTLELGDSALYLCASSFSPGSGYTFGSGTRLTVV.

This clone was detected a few times. The CDR3 coding sequence is TGTGCCTGCGGAGTGGCCGGGGAGCTGTTTTTT. Protein product: CACGVAGELFF. This sequence joins TRBV30 and TRBJ2-2, with D unresolved. Between the trimmed V and J ends, which lost 6 bases and 6 bases, there was a span of 8 bases. The V gene's germline CDR1 is GTSNPN and CDR2 SVGIG (reference sequence). The length of the CDR3 is 11 residues.

The V and J genes are TRBV30 and TRBJ1-1; no firm D call. Trimming pared 5 bases from V and 3 bases from J, leaving 10 bases between. Germline V gene data show CDR1 as GTSNPN and CDR2 as SVGIG (reference sequence). The length of the CDR3 is 12 residues. Written as DNA, the CDR3 is TGTGCCTGGTCCGGCGGCCACACTGAAGCTTTCTTT. Translated, it gives CAWSGGHTEAFF.